Included here is one T cell receptor beta chain sequence, with context. Its cognate antigen has yet to be identified. No base qualities exist here, and no much larger clone lies one base off it. The sample has other DNA sequences that encode this CDR3 too. This entry comes from a study of shared clonotypes between healthy human individuals (dated by TCRdb to 2020 to 2021). Regarding the complete study: The cohort comprised a couple of women and a few men aged 18 to 49 years. For each donor, three plates each were used for CD4 naive and CD4 memory, two plates were used for CD8 naive, and one plate was used for CD8 memory. To estimate repertoire size and how much clonotypes are shared between individuals, the study performed deep sequencing of blood TCR repertoires from five healthy adults. Different laboratories and diverse techniques were used to prepare libraries and sequence TCR repertoires, to increase sequencing depth and limit assay-specific biases. Per donor, leukapheresis produced somewhere between about 0.9 and 9.5 billion PBMCs. Results and caveats for the whole study, not just this receptor: Pairwise subsampling indicated that sequencing depth was expected to affect the degree of clonotype sharing among donors. When a handful of donors were compared, the shared fraction of clonotypes was around 5% for naive CD4, approximately 3.3% for naive CD8, roughly 2.5% for memory CD4, and 0.4% for memory CD8. Clonotypes shared by all four sorted-subset donors showed higher generation probabilities than non-shared clonotypes. Naive subsets generally had larger estimated clonotype richness than memory subsets did. The genetic and exposure-history diversity represented was limited by the small number of donors. Sampling was restricted to blood, and TCR repertoires in tissue are likely to differ from TCR repertoires in blood. Incomplete sequencing was indicated by rarefaction of sorted-subset datasets, despite the large sequencing depth.

Using the deep immunoSEQ assay, TCR CDR3 regions were amplified from genomic DNA by multiplex PCR. Genomic DNA extracted from each cell subset was distributed evenly over all wells of several immunoSEQ 96-well plates, and each plate served as one replicate. For sorted subsets, around 200 ng genomic DNA, equal to 25,000 to 35,000 T cell genomes, was loaded into each replicate PCR. The purified libraries were quantified using a Qubit 3.0 fluorometer, sized with a Bioanalyzer 2100, and then quantified again using the KAPA Library Quantification kit. A separate single-read 150-cycle Illumina NextSeq 550 flow cell was used to sequence each immunoSEQ 96-well plate. The source study handled its data this way. Because the immunoSEQ output held only junctional sequences and lacked quality scores, the filtering could not match the filtering applied to full-length reads. To assign V/J genes and CDR3, sequences were annotated using PyIR, a Python wrapper for IgBLAST v1.9, with IMGT germline references. Any read was removed if the V/J assignment was weak (E-value above 1e-6), the CDR3 was missing, or the read contained stop codons, out-of-frame junctions, or ambiguous translated residues. V3J clonotypes were defined as sequences sharing an identical inferred V gene, J gene, and CDR3 amino acid sequence. The percentage overlap between two repertoires was calculated by dividing the number of shared unique clonotypes by the size of the smaller repertoire. Repertoire richness was assessed with RTK rarefaction, the Chao1 estimator, and Recon v2.1 estimates of unobserved clonotypes. Generation probabilities for all TCRbeta clonotypes obtained by the gDNA method from several donors were computed using OLGA. Drawn from immuneACCESS, this table holds only the in-frame rearrangements with V and J called that TCRdb kept. Clones are partly lost; checked studies trace under half to an unresolved V gene and leave the rest unexplained. V and J calls and clone size are copied from that table; D and trimming were computed from the DNA. Recorded for this sample are 1.5 million to 1.9 million clones; around 98% of them occurred a single time. Of the sample, 0.4% to 0.55% is held by the ten largest clones.

Between the V and J ends, shortened by 3 bases and 8 bases respectively, the junction contains 10 bases. CDR1 and CDR2 are drawn from the germline V gene: KGHSH, LQKENI. Its CDR3 holds 13 amino acids, cysteine through phenylalanine. Only the CDR3 part of the read is kept: 39 bases, read in frame from the first base. The donors were healthy, HIV-negative adults who had no recently reported acute infections or vaccinations. All donors were Caucasian adults living in Nashville, Tennessee, USA. CD4+ T cells were enriched by magnetic negative selection, after which naive cells were positively selected on CD45RA and the negative fraction was taken as the memory subset. After blood collection by leukapheresis, PBMCs were isolated using Ficoll-Histopaque density gradient centrifugation and then cryopreserved in the vapor phase of liquid nitrogen. Purity and quantity of every magnetically sorted T cell population were checked by analytical flow cytometry. Genomic DNA was isolated from every sorted fraction and measured by UV absorbance on a Nanodrop 2000c.

Sequenced: naive CD4+ T cells sorted from blood. This specimen's cell subset or site label, interpreted: CD45RA+ positively selected. The chain is made from TRBV18 and TRBJ1-4, with no confident D gene call. The sequence was collected from a man under 40 in good health. This receptor carries the CDR3 CASSPGSNEKLFF. The DNA sequence is given as TGTGCCAGCTCACCGGGGAGCAACGAAAAACTGTTTTTT.